The rows below give T cell receptor beta chains drawn from one sample of a study of blood T cell repertoires in COVID-19. Clones were sequenced by immunoSEQ multiplex PCR, and TCRdb holds only the in-frame ones, with some missing. The sample lists a few hundred thousand clones; approximately 90% were seen once. The specimen was peripheral blood. The origin of the receptors is a woman in her forties or fifties with active or convalescent COVID-19. CDR3s include the opening cysteine and the closing phenylalanine or tryptophan. A D gene is named only where the DNA matches it firmly. The size of a clone is reported for some rows only, either as once, few or many, or as a class for expanded clones.

TRBV19,TRBJ2-7,15,.,.,TGTGCCAGTAGCTCCTCCGTCGGGGAGGCCTACGAGCAGTACTTC,CASSSSVGEAYEQYF
TRBV11-2,TRBJ2-7,15,.,.,TGTGCCAGCAGCTTAGATGGGACATTAAACTACGAGCAGTACTTC,CASSLDGTLNYEQYF
TRBV18,TRBJ2-1,15,.,.,TGTGCCAGCTCACCGCTGACAGGATCCTACAATGAGCAGTTCTTC,CASSPLTGSYNEQFF
TRBV2,TRBJ1-1,14,.,TRBD1,TGTGCCAGCAGTGATGGGCAGGGGGCTCCTGAAGCTTTCTTT,CASSDGQGAPEAFF
TRBV6-5,TRBJ1-6,14,.,TRBD1,TGTGCCAGCAGTCCCGGACAGGGTAGATCACCCCTCCACTTT,CASSPGQGRSPLHF
TRBV6-6,TRBJ2-1,16,.,.,TGTGCCAGCAGTTTGAAGCCGATGATCTCCTACAATGAGCAGTTCTTC,CASSLKPMISYNEQFF
TRBV11-2,TRBJ1-6,16,.,.,TGTGCCAGCAGCTCACCCCGCCATACAGGGCGCTCACCCCTCCACTTT,CASSSPRHTGRSPLHF
TRBV13,TRBJ1-6,14,.,.,TGTGCCAGTAGAGCGTTCTTGAGTAATTCACCCCTCCACTTT,CASRAFLSNSPLHF
TRBV2,TRBJ2-7,14,.,.,TGTGCCAGCAGTGGTCGCCGGTTCGAGAACGAGCAGTACTTC,CASSGRRFENEQYF
TRBV12-3/TRBV12-4,TRBJ2-5,13,once,.,TGTGCCAGCACCCCTGGGGCTGAAGAGCCCCAGTACTTC,CASTPGAEEPQYF
TRBV11-2,TRBJ1-3,14,many,.,TGTGCCAGCAGGAATCAAGGGGCTGGAAACACCATATATTTT,CASRNQGAGNTIYF
TRBV4-1,TRBJ2-2,17,.,TRBD1,TGCGCCAGCAGCCAAGAAACAGGGGGCAGGAACACCGGGGAGCTGTTTTTT,CASSQETGGRNTGELFF
TRBV4-1,TRBJ2-5,15,once,TRBD1,TGCGCCAGCAGCCAAGGCCCCAGGGGGCAAGAGACCCAGTACTTC,CASSQGPRGQETQYF
TRBV28,TRBJ2-7,15,.,.,TGTGCCAGCAGTCATCGCCTAGTTCTATCATACGAGCAGTACTTC,CASSHRLVLSYEQYF
TRBV28,TRBJ2-3,14,.,.,TGTGCCAGCATGATGGGGCAGGGCACAGATACGCAGTATTTT,CASMMGQGTDTQYF
TRBV7-3,TRBJ1-1,17,.,.,TGTGCCAGCAGCCCAGACGGTTGGGGCGCGGAGATTGGTGAAGCTTTCTTT,CASSPDGWGAEIGEAFF